The 13 T cell receptor beta chains in this list originate from one sample, sequenced in a study of control samples from healthy donors and cancer patients. Libraries were prepared by immunoSEQ multiplex PCR; TCRdb keeps only in-frame clonotypes and omits some of them. The data contain roughly 86,000 clones, roughly 89% of them singletons. Sequenced sample: blood. The receptors derive from a man aged 30 to 45 in good health.

This chain uses TRBV10-3 with TRBJ2-5, with D maybe TRBD1 (5 bases). Trimming pared 4 bases from V and 0 bases from J, leaving 12 bases between. Per the germline V gene, CDR1 is ENHRY and CDR2 is SYGVKD. This CDR3 spans 15 amino acids. The CDR3 nucleotides read TGTGCCATCAGTGGTGGACAAATGTACCAAGAGACCCAGTACTTC. It is translated as CAISGGQMYQETQYF.

The rearrangement links TRBV11-2 to TRBJ1-6; D may be TRBD1 (5 bases). Germline V gives CDR1 SGHAT, CDR2 FQNNGV. This CDR3 is 15 amino acids long. V was cut by 1 base and J by 4 bases, with 8 bases left in between. CDR3 coding DNA: TGTGCCAGCAGCTTAGGGGGGGATTATAATTCACCCCTCCACTTT. Translating it yields CASSLGGDYNSPLHF.

This chain joins TRBV6-2 or TRBV6-3 and TRBJ2-7; TRBD2 matches 12 bases. The V segment lost 2 bases and the J segment 3 bases; nucleotides outside the gene matches: 5. Germline loops: CDR1 MNHEY, CDR2 SVGEGT. This CDR3 spans 16 amino acids. CDR3 in amino acids: CASSYPLAGGLYEQYF. The CDR3 region has the DNA TGTGCCAGCAGTTACCCCCTAGCGGGGGGGCTCTACGAGCAGTACTTC.

This clone appeared once. The J gene is TRBJ1-1, the V gene TRBV6-6, with D perhaps matching TRBD1 (5 bases). CDR3 size: 13 residues. CDR1 is MNHNY and CDR2 is SVGAGI in the germline V gene (reference sequence). V gave up 2 bases and J gave up 5 bases, with 9 bases separating them. In DNA, the CDR3 is TGTGCCAGCAGTTACACTCGGGGGACTGAAGCTTTCTTT. Residues: CASSYTRGTEAFF.

This sequence joins TRBV30 and TRBJ2-1, with TRBD1 identical over 10 bases. V was pared by 4 bases and J by 9 bases, with 6 bases of the junction left unmatched. Germline V gives CDR1 GTSNPN, CDR2 SVGIG (reference sequence). There are 13 residues in the CDR3. The CDR3 coding sequence is TGTGCCTGGACCGGACAGGGGGACGCTGAGCAGTTCTTC. Amino acid sequence: CAWTGQGDAEQFF.

The genes are TRBV7-2 and TRBJ2-7, with 7 positions matching TRBD1. This CDR3 has 15 amino acids. V shed 5 bases and J 4 bases; nucleotides not matched to a gene: 11. Germline V gene data show CDR1 as SGHTA and CDR2 as FQGNSA. The CDR3 DNA sequence: TGTGCCAGCAGCCTTGGGACAGCAAGATTATACGAGCAGTACTTC. Translated, it gives CASSLGTARLYEQYF.

This chain connects TRBV19 to TRBJ2-5, with D uncertain. The CDR3 length is 13 residues. Germline CDR1 reads LNHDA; CDR2 reads SQIVND (reference sequence). The V gene lost 2 bases and the J gene lost 4 bases, with 8 bases spanning the gap. The CDR3 loop reads CASSIRHPETQYF. CDR3 DNA: TGTGCCAGTAGTATAAGACACCCAGAGACCCAGTACTTC.

This chain joins TRBV4-1 and TRBJ1-1; 7 positions agree with TRBD1. Germline V gene data show CDR1 as MGHRA and CDR2 as YSYEKL. Germline trimming cut 4 bases from V and 4 bases from J; bases unmatched to any gene: 9. The CDR3 extends over 15 amino acids. The CDR3 nucleotides are TGCGCCAGCAGCCCAGCACAGGGGTCGACCACTGAAGCTTTCTTT. Translated, it gives CASSPAQGSTTEAFF.

There are a few counts of this clone. The rearrangement uses TRBV19 and TRBJ2-7; TRBD1 agrees at 7 bases. The CDR3 totals 13 residues. The germline gives CDR1 LNHDA, CDR2 SQIVND (reference sequence). Losses at the gene ends were 6 bases for V and 5 bases for J; bases not matched to a gene: 7. The CDR3 bases are TGTGCCAGTAGCAACGACAGGGCCGACGAGCAGTACTTC. This gives the protein CASSNDRADEQYF.

The sample holds one count of this clone. This rearrangement joins TRBV14 to TRBJ1-2, with 11 bases identical to TRBD1. The V gene's germline CDR1 is SGHDN and CDR2 FVKESK. V gave up 1 base and J gave up 4 bases; unmatched junction bases: 2. The CDR3 has 15 amino acids. CDR3 sequence: CASSQGTGGAYGYTF. The CDR3 nucleotides are TGTGCCAGCAGCCAAGGGACAGGGGGCGCCTATGGCTACACCTTC. Based on the CDR3 plus reference TRBV14 and TRBJ1-2, the full variable domain is EAGVTQFPSHSVIEKGQTVTLRCDPISGHDNLYWYRRVMGKEIKFLLHFVKESKQDESGMPNNRFLAERTGGTYSTLKVQPAELEDSGVYFCASSQGTGGAYGYTFGSGTRLTVV.

This chain links TRBV25-1 with TRBJ1-1; TRBD1 matches 7 bases. V gave up 4 bases and J gave up 6 bases; unmatched junction bases: 5. Germline V gene lookup returns CDR1 MGHDK and CDR2 SYGVNS. The CDR3 sequence is 13 residues long. The CDR3 sequence is CASSVGGSPEAFF. CDR3 nucleotides: TGTGCCAGCAGTGTAGGGGGCAGTCCTGAAGCTTTCTTT.

The sample holds a few counts of this clone. The V and J genes are TRBV7-8 and TRBJ1-1; 8 nucleotides align to TRBD1. This CDR3 region has 13 residues. CDR1 and CDR2 from the germline V gene are SGHVS and FQNEAQ. The V segment lost 5 bases and the J segment 2 bases; nucleotides outside the gene matches: 1. The CDR3 nucleotides are TGTGCCAGCAGCGACAGGGGAAACACTGAAGCTTTCTTT. This encodes CASSDRGNTEAFF.

The V gene is TRBV7-6, the J gene TRBJ1-2; D possibly corresponds to TRBD1 (6 bases). CDR3 length: 16 amino acids. The germline V gene has CDR1 SGHVS and CDR2 FNYEAQ. V was clipped by 5 bases and J by 2 bases, with 18 bases between them. CDR3 loop: CASSPRITGINYGYTF. The DNA for the CDR3 is TGTGCCAGCAGCCCCCGAATTACAGGGATAAACTATGGCTACACCTTC.